A selection of T cell receptor beta chains follows, all from one sample in a study of OX40 agonist ivuxolimab in advanced cancers. Repertoires were generated with immunoSEQ multiplex PCR, while TCRdb's copy carries only in-frame clones and drops some. This table holds tens of thousands of clones, 90% to 95% found once. Sample: CD4+ or CD8+ T cells sorted from blood, taken in a trial of the OX40 agonist ivuxolimab. The receptor source for this set is an adult with an advanced solid tumor such as melanoma, head and neck, liver or kidney cancer. The CDR3 runs from the conserved cysteine through the conserved F or W. The D gene is left open where the match is weak. Clone size is stated in some rows and not others, as once, few, many or a class when expanded.

TRBD2,TRBV5-1,TRBJ2-1,.,CASSSLAGSNEQFF,TGCGCCAGCAGCTCCTTAGCGGGTTCTAATGAGCAGTTCTTC
TRBD2,TRBV5-4,TRBJ2-1,.,CASRQAGGPYNEQFF,TGTGCCAGCAGACAAGCGGGAGGGCCGTACAATGAGCAGTTCTTC
TRBD2,TRBV19,TRBJ2-1,once,CASRSRGGSSYNEQFF,TGTGCCAGTAGAAGCCGGGGAGGGAGCTCCTACAATGAGCAGTTCTTC
TRBD2,TRBV11-3,TRBJ2-5,.,CASSSSGRETQYF,TGTGCCAGCAGTTCTAGCGGGAGAGAGACCCAGTACTTC
.,TRBV9,TRBJ1-3,.,CASSVDSSGNTIYF,TGTGCCAGCAGCGTGGACAGCTCTGGAAACACCATATATTTT
.,TRBV18,TRBJ1-4,.,CASSPLSGHRDEKLFF,TGTGCCAGCTCACCCCTAAGTGGACACCGGGACGAAAAACTGTTTTTT
TRBD2,TRBV28,TRBJ2-5,.,CASSSGRQTQYF,TGTGCCAGCAGTAGCGGGAGGCAGACCCAGTACTTC
TRBD2,TRBV30,TRBJ2-3,once,CARSGGVDMQYF,TGTGCTAGGAGCGGGGGGGTCGATATGCAGTATTTT
TRBD2,TRBV7-2,TRBJ2-7,.,CASSPRGLAGSYEQYF,TGTGCCAGCAGCCCTCGGGGACTAGCGGGGTCCTACGAGCAGTACTTC
TRBD1,TRBV19,TRBJ1-2,.,CASRTDRGNSGYTF,TGTGCCAGTAGAACCGACAGGGGAAATTCTGGCTACACCTTC
.,TRBV5-1,TRBJ2-7,.,CASSLLEEQYF,TGCGCCAGCAGCCTCCTGGAAGAGCAGTACTTC
.,TRBV5-1,TRBJ2-2,.,CASRGLADNTGELFF,TGCGCCAGTCGGGGGCTAGCGGATAACACCGGGGAGCTGTTTTTT
.,TRBV11-2,TRBJ2-7,.,CASSPRTGTKATYEQYF,TGTGCCAGCAGCCCCCGAACCGGGACAAAGGCCACCTACGAGCAGTACTTC
.,TRBV6-5,TRBJ2-7,.,CASSYGQGPYEQYF,TGTGCCAGCAGTTATGGCCAGGGGCCCTACGAGCAGTACTTC
.,TRBV14,TRBJ2-6,.,CASSPDLPGTGANVLTF,TGTGCCAGCAGCCCCGATCTGCCGGGTACCGGGGCCAACGTCCTGACTTTC
.,TRBV25-1,TRBJ2-2,.,CAAGAITGELFF,TGTGCCGCCGGGGCTATCACCGGGGAGCTGTTTTTT
.,TRBV10-2,TRBJ2-5,.,CASSGDGFGVETQYF,TGCGCCAGTAGCGGAGATGGGTTCGGGGTAGAGACCCAGTACTTC
.,TRBV7-9,TRBJ2-2,.,CASSLWGRGNTGELFF,TGTGCCAGCAGCCTCTGGGGCAGGGGGAACACCGGGGAGCTGTTTTTT
.,TRBV28,TRBJ2-1,.,CASNRLGGSYNEQFF,TGTGCCAGCAACCGCCTAGGGGGCTCCTACAATGAGCAGTTCTTC
.,TRBV6-6,TRBJ2-1,.,CASSIQGREQFF,TGTGCCAGCAGTATTCAGGGGCGTGAGCAGTTCTTC
.,TRBV6-6,TRBJ2-7,.,CASRKTRDYEQYF,TGTGCCAGCAGGAAGACTAGGGATTACGAGCAGTACTTC
TRBD2,TRBV7-8,TRBJ2-3,.,CASSLSTSGRATQYF,TGTGCCAGCAGCTTAAGTACTAGCGGGAGGGCAACGCAGTATTTT
.,TRBV9,TRBJ2-1,once,CASSVEPDSYNEQFF,TGTGCCAGCAGCGTAGAACCGGACTCCTACAATGAGCAGTTCTTC
.,TRBV11-2,TRBJ1-5,.,CASSLGRYSNQPQHF,TGTGCCAGCAGCTTAGGAAGATATAGCAATCAGCCCCAGCATTTT
.,TRBV27,TRBJ2-2,.,CASSSLGELFF,TGTGCCAGCAGCTCACTCGGGGAGCTGTTTTTT
TRBD2,TRBV7-3,TRBJ2-5,once,CASSREGGETQYF,TGTGCCAGCTCCCGGGAGGGCGGGGAGACCCAGTACTTC
.,TRBV9,TRBJ2-1,.,CASSALGSYNEQFF,TGTGCCAGCAGCGCTTTGGGCTCCTACAATGAGCAGTTCTTC
.,TRBV6-5,TRBJ1-2,.,CASRSYIGTGYGYTF,TGTGCCAGCAGGAGTTATATCGGAACAGGATATGGCTACACCTTC
.,TRBV30,TRBJ1-4,.,CAWTGSKNEKLFF,TGTGCCTGGACAGGGTCTAAAAATGAAAAACTGTTTTTT
TRBD1,TRBV6-5,TRBJ2-3,.,CASSTGTGVYF,TGTGCCAGCAGTACCGGGACAGGGGTGTATTTT
TRBD2,TRBV6-1,TRBJ2-1,.,CASSGSGRGVNNEQFF,TGTGCCAGCAGTGGAAGCGGGAGAGGGGTGAACAATGAGCAGTTCTTC
.,TRBV19,TRBJ2-7,.,CASSILGYEQYF,TGTGCCAGTAGTATCCTGGGCTACGAGCAGTACTTC
.,TRBV19,TRBJ1-2,.,CASSRWSQGLNYGYTF,TGTGCCAGTAGTAGGTGGAGCCAGGGGCTAAACTATGGCTACACCTTC
.,TRBV10-2,TRBJ2-5,.,CASSDRVGSGETQYF,TGCGCCAGCAGTGACCGGGTGGGGAGCGGGGAGACCCAGTACTTC
.,TRBV4-1,TRBJ1-1,.,CASSHSMVRAEAFF,TGCGCCAGCAGCCATTCTATGGTAAGGGCTGAAGCTTTCTTT
.,TRBV7-9,TRBJ1-5,.,CASSLLTGLGNQPQHF,TGTGCCAGCAGCTTACTTACAGGGTTGGGCAATCAGCCCCAGCATTTT
.,TRBV19,TRBJ1-2,.,CASSIEAGTVLNYGYTF,TGTGCCAGTAGTATAGAGGCTGGGACCGTGCTTAACTATGGCTACACCTTC
.,TRBV9,TRBJ2-5,.,CASSPTDSSEETQYF,TGTGCCAGCAGCCCTACGGACAGCAGCGAAGAGACCCAGTACTTC
TRBD1,TRBV10-3,TRBJ1-5,few,CAISPSDPGTGVFLDQPQHF,TGTGCCATCAGTCCATCAGACCCCGGGACAGGGGTTTTTTTGGATCAGCCCCAGCATTTT
TRBD2,TRBV7-3,TRBJ2-1,.,CASTTSGSPYNEQFF,TGTGCCAGCACCACTAGCGGGTCGCCTTACAATGAGCAGTTCTTC
TRBD2,TRBV7-8,TRBJ2-7,.,CASSPGLAANYEQYF,TGTGCCAGCAGCCCGGGACTAGCGGCAAACTACGAGCAGTACTTC
TRBD2,TRBV6-6,TRBJ2-7,.,CASERGRAYEQYF,TGTGCCAGTGAGCGGGGGCGAGCCTACGAGCAGTACTTC
TRBD1,TRBV5-1,TRBJ1-3,.,CASSSQGGEGNTIYF,TGCGCCAGCAGCTCCCAGGGGGGAGAAGGAAACACCATATATTTT
TRBD1,TRBV7-6,TRBJ2-2,.,CASSPDRGRFGELFF,TGTGCCAGCAGCCCGGACAGGGGGCGCTTTGGGGAGCTGTTTTTT
.,TRBV27,TRBJ1-2,once,CASSLTGSYGYTF,TGTGCCAGCAGTTTAACCGGGAGCTATGGCTACACCTTC
.,TRBV10-3,TRBJ2-1,.,CAISESNGEQFF,TGTGCCATCAGTGAGTCTAACGGTGAGCAGTTCTTC
TRBD2,TRBV7-3,TRBJ2-1,.,CASSLNPPRAGGNNEQFF,TGTGCCAGCAGCTTAAATCCCCCTAGGGCGGGAGGCAACAATGAGCAGTTCTTC
.,TRBV21-1,TRBJ2-1,.,CASSNSGQLIYNEQFF,TGTGCCAGCAGCAATTCGGGACAGTTGATCTACAATGAGCAGTTCTTC
.,TRBV6-1,TRBJ2-3,.,CASSSRTGTDTQYF,TGTGCCAGCAGTTCGAGGACTGGCACAGATACGCAGTATTTT
.,TRBV2,TRBJ1-2,once,CASSQDQGNYGYTF,TGTGCCAGCAGTCAGGACCAGGGGAACTATGGCTACACCTTC
.,TRBV6-1,TRBJ2-2,.,CASSESLNTGELFF,TGTGCCAGCAGTGAAAGTCTAAACACCGGGGAGCTGTTTTTT
TRBD1,TRBV6-5,TRBJ1-1,.,CASSWTGSNTEAFF,TGTGCCAGCAGTTGGACAGGCTCGAACACTGAAGCTTTCTTT
.,TRBV4-2,TRBJ2-2,.,CASSQVTKGHGELFF,TGTGCCAGCAGCCAAGTCACAAAGGGCCACGGGGAGCTGTTTTTT
TRBD2,TRBV18,TRBJ2-7,.,CASSSGLAGGGEQYF,TGTGCCAGCTCTAGCGGACTAGCGGGAGGGGGCGAGCAGTACTTC
TRBD1,TRBV7-2,TRBJ2-7,.,CASSPTGTGISYEQYF,TGTGCCAGCAGCCCTACCGGGACAGGGATCTCCTACGAGCAGTACTTC
.,TRBV11-1,TRBJ2-7,.,CASSLSLGRPYEQYF,TGTGCCAGCAGCTTATCCCTAGGCCGTCCCTACGAGCAGTACTTC
.,TRBV2,TRBJ2-3,.,CASSEAPRGTQYF,TGTGCCAGCAGTGAAGCCCCCCGGGGTACGCAGTATTTT
.,TRBV4-2,TRBJ2-7,.,CASSQETGAGTYEQYF,TGTGCCAGCAGCCAAGAGACGGGGGCAGGGACCTACGAGCAGTACTTC